One sample yielded the 2 T cell receptor beta chains listed below, sequenced in a study of T cells expressing NK-cell markers (dated by TCRdb to 2019 to 2021). Libraries came from 5' RACE. TCRdb lists the instrument as Illumina HiSeq 2000. TCRdb reprocessed the public reads and reports one entry per CDR3 protein sequence, without DNA. The table held for this sample gives 500,000 to 700,000 distinct CDR3 sequences. Jointly, the top ten make up less than 4.5% of the sample. Material for sequencing was blood T cells: a sorted CD56 or NKG2C T cell subset, CD4+ or CD8+ T cells, or bulk PBMC T cells (not recorded which). The receptors derive from a man younger than 30 in good health. Donor details come from another sample of the same person, matched by shared clones.

The CDR3 spells CSVDLLLGTDTQYF. This chain connects TRBV29-1 to TRBJ2-3. This CDR3 has 14 amino acids. Germline V gene lookup returns CDR1 SQVTM and CDR2 ANQGSEA.

The chain carries TRBV5-6 and TRBJ2-1; TCRdb returns TRBD1, unconfirmable since there is no DNA. The CDR3 totals 12 residues. Germline CDR1 SGHDT, CDR2 YYEEEE. The CDR3 sequence: CATEVGGVEQFF.